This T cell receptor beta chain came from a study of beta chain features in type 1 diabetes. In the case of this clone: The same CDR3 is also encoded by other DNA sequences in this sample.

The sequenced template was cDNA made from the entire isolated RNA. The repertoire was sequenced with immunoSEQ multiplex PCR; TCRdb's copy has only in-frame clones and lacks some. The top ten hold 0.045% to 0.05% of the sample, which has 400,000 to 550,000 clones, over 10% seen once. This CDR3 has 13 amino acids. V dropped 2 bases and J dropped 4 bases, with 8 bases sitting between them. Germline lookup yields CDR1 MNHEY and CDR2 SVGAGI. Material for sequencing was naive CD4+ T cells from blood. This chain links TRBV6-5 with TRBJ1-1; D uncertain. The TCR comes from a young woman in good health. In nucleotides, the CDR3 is TGTGCCAGCAGTTACCGCGGTGGCACTGAAGCTTTCTTT. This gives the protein CASSYRGGTEAFF.